The 8 T cell receptor beta chains reported below all come from one sample, sequenced in a study of breast tumors, draining lymph nodes, adjacent tissues. From the multiplex PCR reads, TCRdb called clonotypes with MiXCR, one entry per CDR3 protein. The sample carries more than 200,000 distinct CDR3 sequences, about 30% recorded once. Axillary draining lymph nodes of breast cancer patients supplied the node samples. Input material: axillary lymph node tissue. Receptor source: a female donor with breast cancer. Some clones in this sample may be carry-over from other donors' samples.

The sample holds many counts of this clonotype. The V call is TRBV15, the J call TRBJ1-6; no clear D. Germline-derived CDR1 and CDR2 are LNHNV and YYDKDF (reference sequence). V was pared by 1 base and J by 8 bases, with 9 bases between. The length of the CDR3 is 14 residues. CDR3 DNA: TGTGCCACCAGCAGAGGGACTAAATATTCACCCCTCCACTTT. Translated: CATSRGTKYSPLHF.

This clonotype was seen ten or more times. The chain has TRBV5-1 and TRBJ2-1; 10 bases align to TRBD2. With 2 bases clipped from V and 3 bases from J, the junction kept 5 bases outside the gene matches. This CDR3 comprises 16 residues. Germline-derived CDR1 and CDR2 are SGHRS and YFSETQ. The CDR3 nucleotides read TGCGCCAGCAGCTTCTGGACTAGCGGAAACTACAATGAGCAGTTCTTC. Amino acid sequence: CASSFWTSGNYNEQFF.

In this sample, this clonotype turned up a few times. This chain joins TRBV11-2 and TRBJ2-3, with TRBD2 matching 15 bases. This CDR3 contains 17 residues. Looked up from germline, CDR1 is SGHAT and CDR2 is FQNNGV. Unmatched junction bases numbered 3, after V lost 0 bases and J lost 5 bases. The DNA for the CDR3 is TGTGCCAGCAGCTTAGACATGGGACTAGCGGGAGGAGATACGCAGTATTTT. Translating it yields CASSLDMGLAGGDTQYF.

This clonotype was recorded many times. V usage is TRBV27 and J usage is TRBJ2-2; 8 bases are a match to TRBD2. This CDR3 has 15 amino acids. The germline gives CDR1 MNHEY, CDR2 SMNVEV (reference sequence). Trimming took 2 bases from V and 2 from J; bases not matched to a gene: 1. CDR3 amino acids: CASSLLAGNTGELFF. CDR3 bases: TGTGCCAGCAGTTTACTAGCGGGTAACACCGGGGAGCTGTTTTTT.

This clonotype came up many times. The J gene is TRBJ2-6, the V gene TRBV6-2 or TRBV6-3; D perhaps matches TRBD1 (6 bases). V lost 6 bases and J 2 bases, leaving 14 bases between the germline ends. The CDR3 has 16 amino acids. Germline V CDR1 and CDR2: MNHEY, SVGEGT. The CDR3, as DNA: TGTGCCAGCAGGACGGCCAGGGGAGCTGGGGCCAACGTCCTGACTTTC. Translating it yields CASRTARGAGANVLTF.

This sequence joins TRBV9 and TRBJ2-1, with 14 bases aligning to TRBD2. The germline CDR1 and CDR2 sequences are SGDLS and YYNGEE. CDR3 length: 15 amino acids. V lost 3 bases to trimming and J lost 15 bases; unmatched junction nucleotides: 11. CDR3 sequence: CASSGTSGRYNGPFF. CDR3 nucleotide sequence: TGTGCCAGCAGCGGGACTAGCGGGAGGTACAATGGGCCGTTCTTC.

The rearrangement uses TRBV11-2 and TRBJ1-6, with D maybe TRBD1 (6 bases). V lost 1 base, J lost 10 bases, and 11 bases lay in between. The CDR3 extends over 14 amino acids. Germline V gene data show CDR1 as SGHAT and CDR2 as FQNNGV. CDR3: CASSLGTDQSPLHF. In nucleotides, the CDR3 is TGTGCCAGCAGCTTAGGGACAGATCAATCACCCCTCCACTTT.

This chain links TRBV10-3 with TRBJ1-5; possibly TRBD1 for D (6 bases). With 6 bases removed from V and 8 bases from J, the gap between germline ends came to 20 bases. The CDR3 extends over 15 amino acids. Germline V gene sequence: CDR1 ENHRY, CDR2 SYGVKD. CDR3 residues: CAIRKEPGAGEPQHF. For the CDR3, the DNA is TGTGCCATCAGGAAAGAACCAGGGGCAGGAGAGCCCCAGCATTTT.